These 21 T cell receptor beta chains were all obtained from the same sample, sequenced in a study of shared clonotypes between healthy human individuals. The assay was immunoSEQ multiplex PCR, and TCRdb's table has in-frame clones only and misses some. The sample includes approximately 2.5 million clones, 80% to 95% seen only once; the top ten take about 0.38%. Material: naive CD4+ T cells from PBMCs. As for subset: CD45RA+ positively selected. Receptors originate from a man aged 18 to 29 in good health. Some clones in this sample may be carry-over from other donors' samples.

The chain employs TRBV25-1 and TRBJ2-5; 8 bases align to TRBD2. V dropped 6 bases and J dropped 7; count of bases not matched to a gene: 10. Germline assignment: CDR1 MGHDK and CDR2 SYGVNS. The CDR3 runs to 14 residues. CDR3: CASSAGGVRRTQYF. CDR3 nucleotides: TGTGCCAGCAGCGCCGGGGGGGTCAGGAGGACCCAGTACTTC.

This clone was picked up one time. The chain has TRBV5-4 and TRBJ2-5; 12 bases fit TRBD2. CDR1 and CDR2 (germline): SGHNT, YYREEE (reference sequence). V was clipped by 2 bases and J by 6 bases; unmatched bases: 11. The CDR3 runs 17 residues. CDR3 in DNA: TGTGCCAGCAGCTTCCCGTCTAGCGGGAGGGCCGGGCAGACCCAGTACTTC. This sequence encodes CASSFPSSGRAGQTQYF.

The CDR3 is CASSQDHGTWLGEQYF. The CDR3, as DNA: TGTGCCAGCAGCCAAGATCATGGGACATGGTTGGGGGAGCAGTACTTC. The chain recombines TRBV14 with TRBJ2-7, with D possibly matching TRBD1 (6 bases). The germline gives CDR1 SGHDN, CDR2 FVKESK. V was clipped by 0 bases and J by 7 bases, with 19 bases between them. This CDR3 comprises 16 residues.

This clone was detected only once. The chain combines TRBV28 with TRBJ2-1; TRBD2 matches at 10 bases. The CDR3 covers 17 residues. The germline CDR1 and CDR2 sequences are MDHEN and SYDVKM. V trimming: 2 bases; J trimming: 2 bases; junction bases outside the gene matches: 6. The CDR3 region is CASSLTASGSPYNEQFF. CDR3 sequence (DNA): TGTGCCAGCAGTTTAACGGCTAGCGGGAGCCCCTACAATGAGCAGTTCTTC.

The genes are TRBV19 and TRBJ2-3, with unresolved D. This CDR3 is built from 16 residues. The germline V gene has CDR1 LNHDA and CDR2 SQIVND (reference sequence). V lost 2 bases to trimming and J lost 2 bases, with 14 bases between them. This CDR3 reads CASSIWQSLSTDTQYF. CDR3 bases: TGTGCCAGTAGTATATGGCAGTCACTATCCACAGATACGCAGTATTTT.

The chain couples TRBV15 to TRBJ1-3; weak D call: TRBD1 (5 bases). The CDR3 spans 17 residues. Deletions cut 2 bases from V and 1 base from J, with 15 bases between. Germline CDR1 and CDR2: LNHNV and YYDKDF (reference sequence). CDR3 residues: CATSRKGLTSSGNTIYF. In DNA, the CDR3 is TGTGCCACCAGCAGAAAGGGGCTTACTTCATCTGGAAACACCATATATTTT.

The chain links TRBV27 to TRBJ2-5; TRBD2 matches 10 bases. The germline V gene has CDR1 MNHEY and CDR2 SMNVEV (reference sequence). This CDR3 has 15 residues. V was pared by 8 bases and J by 3 bases, with 9 bases of the junction left unmatched. The chain's CDR3 is CASYEAGGGKETQYF. CDR3 DNA sequence: TGTGCCAGCTATGAAGCGGGAGGGGGAAAAGAGACCCAGTACTTC.

This clone was detected once. V and J are TRBV23-1 and TRBJ1-2; 8 bases align to TRBD1. TRBV23-1 is reported as an ORF; its role is uncertain. This CDR3 region has 11 residues. CDR3 sequence reads: CAWDRNYGYTF. The CDR3 nucleotides read TGCGCTTGGGACAGGAACTATGGCTACACCTTC.

This clone appeared once. Other nucleotide sequences in the sample specify the same CDR3. The chain combines TRBV7-6 with TRBJ2-3; 9 bases align to TRBD2. From germline, CDR1 is SGHVS and CDR2 FNYEAQ. This CDR3 region has 15 residues. Trimming cost V 0 bases and J 4 bases; bases outside gene matches: 2. This chain's CDR3 is CASSLAGGRADTQYF. In nucleotides, the CDR3 is TGTGCCAGCAGCTTAGCGGGCGGGAGGGCAGATACGCAGTATTTT.

The chain couples TRBV5-1 to TRBJ2-1; possible D gene TRBD2, 6 bases. The V end lost 0 bases, the J end lost 7 bases, and 14 bases lay between the germline ends. The length of the CDR3 is 15 residues. Germline V lookup: CDR1 SGHRS, CDR2 YFSETQ. The chain's CDR3 is CASSLGREWGNEQFF. In DNA, the CDR3 is TGCGCCAGCAGCTTGGGTCGGGAGTGGGGAAATGAGCAGTTCTTC. Full variable domain (remainder filled in from reference TRBV5-1 and TRBJ2-1): KAGVTQTPRYLIKTRGQQVTLSCSPISGHRSVSWYQQTPGQGLQFLFEYFSETQRNKGNFPGRFSGRQFSNSRSEMNVSTLELGDSALYLCASSLGREWGNEQFFGPGTRLTVL.

The V call is TRBV28, the J call TRBJ1-3; D ambiguous. V was trimmed by 2 bases and J by 0 bases, leaving 8 bases between them. CDR1 is MDHEN, CDR2 SYDVKM, per germline. The CDR3 loop spans 15 amino acids. The CDR3 DNA reads TGTGCCAGCAGTTTAATAGGTCACTCTGGAAACACCATATATTTT. Encoded protein: CASSLIGHSGNTIYF.

The V and J genes are TRBV4-1 and TRBJ1-2, with D unclear. The CDR3 is 20 amino acids. Per the germline V gene, CDR1 is MGHRA and CDR2 is YSYEKL. The germline V and J ends were trimmed by 5 bases and 1 base, with 29 bases remaining between them. CDR3 DNA sequence: TGCGCCAGCAGCGAAACTAGGATCTGGACGGATGGTTACTTTAACTATGGCTACACCTTC. Amino acid sequence: CASSETRIWTDGYFNYGYTF.

The V and J genes are TRBV5-1 and TRBJ2-6, with D unresolved. V lost 1 base to trimming and J lost 2 bases, with 4 bases between them. Germline lookup yields CDR1 SGHRS and CDR2 YFSETQ. CDR3 length: 14 amino acids. The CDR3 coding sequence is TGCGCCAGCAGCTTGAATACTGGGGCCAACGTCCTGACTTTC. Its protein is CASSLNTGANVLTF. The full variable domain, with the rest looked up from reference TRBV5-1 and TRBJ2-6, is KAGVTQTPRYLIKTRGQQVTLSCSPISGHRSVSWYQQTPGQGLQFLFEYFSETQRNKGNFPGRFSGRQFSNSRSEMNVSTLELGDSALYLCASSLNTGANVLTFGAGSRLTVL.

The table lists this clone with a few counts. The J gene is TRBJ1-1, the V gene TRBV27; D is possibly TRBD1 (5 bases). V was cut by 3 bases and J by 1 base, with 9 bases left in between. CDR3 length: 14 residues. Germline V gene sequence: CDR1 MNHEY, CDR2 SMNVEV (reference sequence). CDR3: CASSFGDRNTEAFF. In nucleotides, the CDR3 is TGTGCCAGCAGTTTTGGAGACAGGAACACTGAAGCTTTCTTT.

A note on this clone: An end of the junction does not agree with germline; a read error may underlie this. The same CDR3 is also encoded by other DNA sequences in this sample. This chain uses TRBV29-1 with TRBJ2-1; D is perhaps TRBD2 (5 bases). CDR3 length: 14 amino acids. Germline values: CDR1 SQVTM, CDR2 ANQGSEA. CDR3 sequence: CSVDNQRSYNEQFF. The DNA for the CDR3 is TGTAGCGTTGATAATCAGCGGTCCTACAATGAGCAGTTCTTC.

This sequence joins TRBV6-5 and TRBJ2-7; 7 bases are shared with TRBD2. The V segment lost 5 bases and the J segment 1 base; nucleotides outside the gene matches: 8. CDR1 is MNHEY, CDR2 SVGAGI, per germline. This CDR3 has 15 residues. CDR3 DNA: TGTGCCAGCAGTCGCTGGACTAGGGGTTCCTACGAGCAGTACTTC. It codes for CASSRWTRGSYEQYF.

The chain recombines TRBV28 with TRBJ1-2; TRBD1 agrees at 7 bases. CDR1 and CDR2 from the germline V gene are MDHEN and SYDVKM. The CDR3 consists of 15 residues. The junction had 8 bases not matched to a gene; V was cut back by 4 bases and J by 3 bases. CDR3 sequence: CASSSPTGADYGYTF. CDR3 coding DNA: TGTGCCAGCAGTTCGCCCACAGGGGCGGACTATGGCTACACCTTC.

This clone was recorded once. The chain combines TRBV7-9 with TRBJ2-5; the match to TRBD1 covers 8 bases. The CDR3 length is 15 residues. Looked up from germline, CDR1 is SEHNR and CDR2 is FQNEAQ (reference sequence). J gave up 1 base and V 5 bases, and 6 bases lay outside the gene matches. The CDR3 loop is CASSNRDRFQETQYF. CDR3 sequence (DNA): TGTGCCAGCAGCAACCGGGACAGGTTCCAAGAGACCCAGTACTTC. Full variable domain (missing parts from reference TRBV7-9 and TRBJ2-5): DTGVSQNPRHKITKRGQNVTFRCDPISEHNRLYWYRQTLGQGPEFLTYFQNEAQLEKSRLLSDRFSAERPKGSFSTLEIQRTEQGDSAMYLCASSNRDRFQETQYFGPGTRLLVL.

The rearrangement joins TRBV28 to TRBJ2-7; 7 bases align to TRBD1. Germline-derived CDR1 and CDR2 are MDHEN and SYDVKM. Trimming removed 3 bases from V and 4 bases from J; junction bases left unmatched: 9. The CDR3 runs 15 residues. CDR3: CASSFYSRQGYEQYF. The CDR3 DNA is TGTGCCAGCAGTTTCTATTCGAGACAGGGATACGAGCAGTACTTC.

This clone turned up a few times. The rearrangement joins TRBV5-4 to TRBJ1-1; D is possibly TRBD1 (5 bases). Germline-derived CDR1 and CDR2 are SGHNT and YYREEE (reference sequence). The CDR3 runs 15 residues. The V gene lost 5 bases and the J gene lost 1 base, with 15 bases spanning the gap. The chain's CDR3 is CASRSRTQANTEAFF. In DNA form, the CDR3 reads TGTGCCAGCAGGTCCCGAACACAGGCGAACACTGAAGCTTTCTTT.

The V and J genes are TRBV30 and TRBJ2-1, with D unclear. The CDR3 is made up of 16 amino acids. The V end lost 6 bases, the J end lost 1 base, and 19 bases lay between the germline ends. CDR1 is GTSNPN and CDR2 is SVGIG in the germline V gene (reference sequence). The CDR3: CACSAGRQSSYNEQFF. CDR3 in DNA: TGTGCCTGCTCGGCCGGACGCCAATCTTCCTACAATGAGCAGTTCTTC.